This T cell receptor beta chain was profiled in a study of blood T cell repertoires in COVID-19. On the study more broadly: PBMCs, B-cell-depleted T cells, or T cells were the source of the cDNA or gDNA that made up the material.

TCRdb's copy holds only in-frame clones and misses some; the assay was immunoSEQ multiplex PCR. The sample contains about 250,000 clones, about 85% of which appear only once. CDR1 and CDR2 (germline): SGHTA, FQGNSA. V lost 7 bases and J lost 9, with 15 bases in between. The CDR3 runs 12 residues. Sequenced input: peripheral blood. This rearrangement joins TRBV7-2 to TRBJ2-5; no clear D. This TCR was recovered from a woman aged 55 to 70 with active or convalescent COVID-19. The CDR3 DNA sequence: TGTGCCAGCACCAGAGCCGGGTATCCCCAGTACTTC. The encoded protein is CASTRAGYPQYF.